The text below deals with one T cell receptor (beta chain). CDR1 and CDR2 (germline): SGDLS, YYNGEE. Trimming took 0 bases from V and 4 from J; bases not matched to a gene: 3. The CDR3 runs to 15 residues. This entry comes from a study of control samples from healthy donors and cancer patients. Sequenced by immunoSEQ multiplex PCR; TCRdb stores in-frame clones only, minus some. The sample has roughly 450,000 clones, around nine tenths seen once. The genes are TRBV9 and TRBJ2-1, with TRBD2 identical over 8 bases. The source of this sequence is a man between 40 and 49 years old with head and neck cancer. Material: PBMCs. CDR3 nucleotide sequence: TGTGCCAGCAGCGTAGAGGGGACTAGGTACAATGAGCAGTTCTTC. Protein sequence: CASSVEGTRYNEQFF.